The T cell receptor (beta chain) under discussion was sequenced for a study of siplizumab effects on memory and regulatory T cells. Study-wide points: Siplizumab brought about a significant reduction in alloreactive sequences traceable to unstimulated CD4+ memory cells. Memory T cells appeared less diverse than naive cells, which seemed to contribute substantially to alloresponse. Unstimulated subsets captured only a minor fraction of alloreactive clones. The study did not confirm that proliferating Tregs from siplizumab cultures were suppressive.

Note on this clone: Its antigen is currently unknown.

Produced via immunoSEQ multiplex PCR; TCRdb's table is partial and in-frame only. The repertoire consists of approximately 92,000 clones, with around 94% occurring once and the leading ten covering approximately 1.5%. With 2 bases clipped from V and 5 bases from J, the junction kept 4 bases outside the gene matches. The CDR3 is 16 amino acids. In germline, CDR1 is MDHEN, CDR2 SYDVKM. The chain couples TRBV28 to TRBJ2-1; 12 bases match TRBD2. What was sequenced was non-Treg CD4+ T cells sorted from blood. The sequence derives from a human donor in good health. DNA for the CDR3: TGTGCCAGCAGTTTAGGGCTAGCGGGAGGGAACAATGAGCAGTTCTTC. Encoded protein: CASSLGLAGGNNEQFF.